The T cell receptor beta chain under discussion was sequenced for a study of T cell changes during pregnancy in multiple sclerosis. The CDR3 contains 15 residues. The V segment lost 6 bases and the J segment 2 bases; nucleotides outside the gene matches: 5. Looked up from germline, CDR1 is MNHEY and CDR2 is SMNVEV (reference sequence). Generated by immunoSEQ multiplex PCR, the TCRdb table keeps only in-frame clones and is missing some. The sample lists 60,000 to 85,000 clones, roughly 92% occurring once. Sequenced here: peripheral blood, sampled after pregnancy. The chain employs TRBV27 and TRBJ1-5; 9 nucleotides agree with TRBD1. This sequence originates from a female donor in good health, enrolled as a control in a pregnancy study. CDR3: CASRSGQGRNQPQHF. DNA for the CDR3: TGTGCCAGCAGAAGCGGACAGGGGCGCAATCAGCCCCAGCATTTT.